The rows below give T cell receptor beta chains drawn from one sample of a study of T cell changes during pregnancy in multiple sclerosis. Sequencing was performed with immunoSEQ multiplex PCR; in TCRdb, only in-frame clones are kept and a portion is missing. The repertoire holds approximately 46,000 clones, with around 90% as singletons. This specimen consisted of peripheral blood, obtained after pregnancy. The receptors stem from a female donor in good health, enrolled as a control in a pregnancy study. The CDR3 runs from the conserved cysteine through the conserved F or W. D genes are given only for firm matches. Clone size is given for some rows only: seen once, a few or many times, or a class if the clone is expanded.

abundance	v_gene	j_gene	d_gene	CDR3aa	CDR3nt
NA	TRBV28	TRBJ2-7	TRBD1	CASSSLPGTGSYEQYF	TGTGCCAGCAGTTCCCTCCCCGGGACAGGGTCATACGAGCAGTACTTC
once	TRBV18	TRBJ2-7	NA	CASSPGLGDEQYF	TGTGCCAGCTCACCCGGACTCGGCGACGAGCAGTACTTC
NA	TRBV6-1	TRBJ1-1	NA	CASSVEEGMTEAFF	TGTGCCAGCAGTGTCGAGGAAGGAATGACTGAAGCTTTCTTT
once	TRBV6-6	TRBJ2-1	NA	CASREGPNEQFF	TGTGCCAGCAGGGAGGGCCCCAATGAGCAGTTCTTC
NA	TRBV19	TRBJ1-5	NA	CASRPGANYQPQHF	TGTGCCAGTAGGCCTGGGGCAAATTACCAGCCCCAGCATTTT
NA	TRBV13	TRBJ2-3	NA	CASSLRGLSTDTQYF	TGTGCCAGCAGCCTGCGGGGGCTTAGCACAGATACGCAGTATTTT
NA	TRBV29-1	TRBJ1-2	NA	CSVGTVLANYGYTF	TGCAGCGTTGGGACAGTCTTAGCTAACTATGGCTACACCTTC
NA	TRBV5-1	TRBJ2-1	NA	CASSLIQGGAGVDNEQFF	TGCGCCAGCAGCTTAATTCAGGGGGGAGCGGGGGTTGACAATGAGCAGTTCTTC
NA	TRBV2	TRBJ2-1	TRBD2	CASTGGSYNEQFF	TGTGCCAGCACGGGGGGATCCTACAATGAGCAGTTCTTC
NA	TRBV11-3	TRBJ2-7	TRBD1	CASSVADRVHEQYF	TGTGCCAGCAGCGTGGCGGACAGGGTACACGAGCAGTACTTC
NA	TRBV6-1	TRBJ2-7	NA	CASIEVRIHEQYF	TGTGCCAGCATCGAAGTGAGGATCCACGAGCAGTACTTC
NA	TRBV5-5	TRBJ2-2	TRBD2	CASSPLAGGRHGELFF	TGTGCCAGCAGCCCCCTAGCGGGGGGCCGTCACGGGGAGCTGTTTTTT
NA	TRBV7-3	TRBJ2-1	NA	CASSSPRGDWFF	TGTGCCAGCAGCTCCCCTCGAGGGGACTGGTTCTTC
NA	TRBV6-5	TRBJ2-7	NA	CASSYSGPYEQYF	TGTGCCAGCAGTTACTCGGGCCCGTACGAGCAGTACTTC
NA	TRBV19	TRBJ2-5	TRBD2	CASSDAGEETQYF	TGTGCCAGTAGTGATGCGGGGGAAGAGACCCAGTACTTC
NA	TRBV13	TRBJ1-1	NA	CASSQPKVYRGTEAFF	TGTGCCAGCAGCCAGCCCAAGGTTTATAGGGGGACTGAAGCTTTCTTT
NA	TRBV7-2	TRBJ2-5	TRBD2	CASSLMAGGRQETQYF	TGTGCCAGCAGCTTAATGGCGGGGGGTCGGCAAGAGACCCAGTACTTC
NA	TRBV6-1	TRBJ2-7	TRBD1	CASRTGAYEQYF	TGTGCCAGCAGAACAGGGGCCTACGAGCAGTACTTC